A single sample gave rise to the 3 T cell receptor beta chains below, sequenced in a study of T cell responses to AZD1222 COVID-19 vaccine. Repertoires were generated with immunoSEQ multiplex PCR, while TCRdb's copy carries only in-frame clones and drops some. The table has 180,000 or so clones, just over 90% seen once. The sequencing used peripheral blood, collected on day 0 of AZD1222 vaccination. These receptors all come from an adult in good health.

This sequence joins TRBV3-1 (or the pseudogene TRBV3-2) and TRBJ2-7; the match to TRBD2 covers 10 bases. The CDR3 is 15 residues long. With 0 bases clipped from V and 6 bases from J, the junction kept 5 bases outside the gene matches. CDR1 LGHDT and CDR2 YNNKEL come from the germline V gene (reference sequence). For the CDR3, the DNA is TGTGCCAGCAGCCAAGAACTAGCGGGACTAGGCGAGCAGTACTTC. Amino acids: CASSQELAGLGEQYF.

The rearrangement links TRBV6-5 to TRBJ1-2; the D is unclear. Germline V gene data show CDR1 as MNHEY and CDR2 as SVGAGI. Trimming removed 7 bases at V and 3 bases at J, with 6 bases between. CDR3 length: 11 amino acids. CDR3 nucleotides: TGTGCCAGCAATGGCTACTATGGCTACACCTTC. As protein: CASNGYYGYTF.

The CDR3, as DNA: TGTGCCACCAGCTCCGCGGCGTCCTACAATGAGCAGTTCTTC. Its translation: CATSSAASYNEQFF. The chain recombines TRBV15 with TRBJ2-1, with D uncertain. V dropped 5 bases and J dropped 1 base, with 9 bases sitting between them. The CDR3 loop spans 14 amino acids. The germline V gene has CDR1 LNHNV and CDR2 YYDKDF (reference sequence).